The 16 T cell receptor beta chains below all came from one sample that was sequenced in a study of blood T cells in healthy people across ages. Combining a sample-barcoded 5' primer with a J-beta primer mix, a second PCR ran for about 6 to 11 cycles. TCRdb recomputed calls from the 5' RACE reads with MiXCR, one row per CDR3 protein. The table lists 910,000 or so distinct CDR3 sequences, approximately 50% of them singletons. The sequenced sample was blood. Every receptor here comes from a woman aged 55-70 years in good health.

The J gene is TRBJ2-7, the V gene TRBV27; 9 bases are shared with TRBD1. The V segment lost 6 bases and the J segment 6 bases; nucleotides outside the gene matches: 9. Germline V gene sequence: CDR1 MNHEY, CDR2 SMNVEV (reference sequence). This CDR3 region has 14 residues. The chain's CDR3 is CASSLYRGQGEQYF. The CDR3 nucleotides read TGTGCCAGCAGCCTATACAGGGGGCAGGGCGAGCAGTACTTC.

The chain has TRBV12-3 or TRBV12-4 and TRBJ1-5, with a possible D match to TRBD1 (5 bases). This CDR3 spans 18 amino acids. V was clipped by 6 bases and J by 0 bases, with 21 bases between them. CDR3 loop: CASSTDLQGDDSNQPQHF. The CDR3 DNA reads TGTGCCAGCAGCACAGACCTGCAGGGAGATGATAGCAATCAGCCCCAGCATTTT.

This clonotype was seen a handful of times. The chain has TRBV20-1 and TRBJ2-7; D gene ambiguous. This CDR3 spans 10 amino acids. V lost 3 bases, J lost 4 bases, and 4 bases lay in between. The germline gives CDR1 DFQATT, CDR2 SNEGSKA (reference sequence). The CDR3 loop reads CSASHYEQYF. The CDR3 DNA sequence: TGCAGTGCTAGTCATTACGAGCAGTACTTC.

This clonotype was observed a few times. The CDR3 is CASSYGTGGLYEQYF. The DNA for the CDR3 is TGTGCCAGCAGTTATGGGACAGGGGGCTTGTACGAGCAGTACTTC. The gene calls are TRBV28 and TRBJ2-5; 12 nucleotides agree with TRBD1. The J call is in doubt because the DNA end fits TRBJ2-7 better. The CDR3 has 15 residues. Per the germline V gene, CDR1 is MDHEN and CDR2 is SYDVKM.

This clonotype has a handful of counts. This chain joins TRBV4-2 and TRBJ1-2; D not resolved. The CDR3 loop spans 13 amino acids. Germline CDR1 and CDR2: LGHNA and YNFKEQ. V was cut by 4 bases and J by 4 bases, with 10 bases left in between. The CDR3 sequence: CASSPSSPYGYTF. Here the CDR3 DNA reads TGTGCCAGCAGCCCCTCTTCGCCCTATGGCTACACCTTC.

The table lists this clonotype with a few counts. The V call is TRBV4-1, the J call TRBJ2-5; no clear D gene. The CDR3 spans 14 residues. V gave up 1 base and J gave up 5 bases, with 11 bases separating them. Germline V gene lookup returns CDR1 MGHRA and CDR2 YSYEKL. The CDR3 region is CASSQVLLGETQYF. The DNA of the CDR3 is TGCGCCAGCAGCCAAGTCTTGTTGGGGGAGACCCAGTACTTC.

The rearrangement links TRBV5-5 to TRBJ2-7; TRBD1 matches 9 bases. The tail of the sequence fits TRBJ2-4 better, so the J call may be wrong. Germline loops: CDR1 SGHKS, CDR2 YYEKEE (reference sequence). The CDR3 consists of 15 residues. The CDR3, as DNA: TGTGCCAGCAGCTGGGGGGACAGGGAGGGTTACATTCAGTACTTC. Translation gives CASSWGDREGYIQYF.

This clonotype was detected a few times. This chain links TRBV12-3 or TRBV12-4 with TRBJ2-3; perhaps TRBD2 as D (6 bases). Deletions cut 7 bases from V and 0 bases from J, with 11 bases between. The CDR3 spans 14 residues. The CDR3 loop is CASTDSGSTDTQYF. CDR3 sequence (DNA): TGTGCCAGCACGGATAGCGGAAGCACAGATACGCAGTATTTT.

The V and J genes are TRBV15 and TRBJ2-7; D may be TRBD1 (5 bases). This CDR3 region has 13 residues. V lost 5 bases and J 2 bases, leaving 10 bases between the germline ends. Germline V CDR1 and CDR2: LNHNV, YYDKDF (reference sequence). The CDR3 protein is CATSYRQTYEQYF. The CDR3, as DNA: TGTGCCACCAGCTATCGACAGACCTACGAGCAGTACTTC.

The J gene is TRBJ2-1, the V gene TRBV7-2; no clear D gene. CDR1 SGHTA and CDR2 FQGNSA come from the germline V gene. Between the trimmed V and J ends, which lost 5 bases and 8 bases, there was a span of 16 bases. The CDR3 sequence is 14 residues long. The CDR3: CASSPSSPYDEQFF. CDR3 DNA: TGTGCCAGCAGCCCCAGTTCCCCTTACGATGAGCAGTTCTTC.

The rearrangement joins TRBV18 to TRBJ1-4; TRBD1 is a possible D gene (5 bases). The CDR3 extends over 14 amino acids. Trimming took 3 bases from V and 4 from J, leaving 9 bases between them. Germline V gene data show CDR1 as KGHSH and CDR2 as LQKENI. Written as DNA, the CDR3 is TGTGCCAGCTCACCCAACAGGAATAATGAAAAACTGTTTTTT. Amino acid sequence: CASSPNRNNEKLFF.

V gene TRBV10-2 combines with J gene TRBJ2-7, with 8 nucleotides matching TRBD2. The ends lost 7 bases at V and 3 bases at J; junction bases unmatched: 11. Looked up from germline, CDR1 is WSHSY and CDR2 is SAAADI. This CDR3 is 15 amino acids long. The CDR3 reads CASNEIAGKFYEQYF. The CDR3 DNA reads as TGCGCCAGCAATGAAATAGCGGGAAAGTTCTACGAGCAGTACTTC.

CDR3 nucleotide sequence: TGCGCCAGCAGCCAATTGGGCTATGAGCAGTTCTTC. Its translation: CASSQLGYEQFF. This chain uses TRBV4-1 with TRBJ2-1, with D unresolved. Germline assignment: CDR1 MGHRA and CDR2 YSYEKL. Trimming removed 2 bases from V and 8 bases from J, with 7 bases in between. The CDR3 covers 12 residues.

This clonotype was counted many times. The chain uses TRBV20-1 and TRBJ1-5, with 10 positions matching TRBD1. With 5 bases clipped from V and 4 bases from J, the junction kept 2 bases outside the gene matches. Germline V gene lookup returns CDR1 DFQATT and CDR2 SNEGSKA (reference sequence). The CDR3 runs to 13 residues. The CDR3: CSAEGQGNQPQHF. The CDR3 DNA reads TGCAGTGCTGAGGGACAGGGGAATCAGCCCCAGCATTTT.

Regarding this clonotype: At one boundary the junction diverges from the germline segment, which might be a read error. The V call is TRBV19, the J call TRBJ2-6, with D possibly being TRBD1 (7 bases). The CDR3 is 17 amino acids. Germline lookup yields CDR1 LNHDA and CDR2 SQIVND (reference sequence). The CDR3 loop reads CASSVRSGGPGADVLTF. The CDR3 nucleotides read TGTGCCAGTAGTGTACGTTCAGGGGGGCCTGGGGCCGACGTCCTGACTTTC.

This clonotype came up a few times. J is TRBJ2-7 and V is TRBV12-3 or TRBV12-4, with a possible D match to TRBD2 (6 bases). This CDR3 spans 13 amino acids. V was shortened by 5 bases and J by 6 bases, with 14 bases between the two germline ends. Written as DNA, the CDR3 is TGTGCCAGCAGTAGCGCCCTAGCGCGCGAGCAGTACTTC. Amino acid sequence: CASSSALAREQYF.